This TCR beta chain derives from a study of identical twins. Overall study results and limits: Excess sharing by twins proved weaker in beta out-of-frame sequences.

This clonotype has a count of ten or more. Its matching antigen is unknown. V lost 7 bases, J lost 4 bases, and 6 bases stayed unmatched. The CDR3 has 14 residues. TCRdb ran MiXCR on the 5' RACE reads and lists one entry per CDR3 protein. Among 520,000 or so distinct CDR3 sequences listed, less than 25% were seen once. The same data also went into a second study, on T cells expressing NK-cell markers. Per that study: The sequencing cohort of eight donors included seven HCMV-seropositive individuals and one seronegative individual. Only alpha-beta TCR T cells were sorted in several experiments, using an anti-gamma-delta TCR antibody. The HCMV specificity of the expanded NKG2C+ T cell clones stayed unresolved.

Sequenced material: CD4+ T cells sorted from blood. The clonotype comes from a woman younger than 35 in good health. This sequence joins TRBV12-3 or TRBV12-4 and TRBJ2-2, with 7 bases aligning to TRBD1. The CDR3 nucleotides read TGTGCCAGCATCCCGTCAGGGGGCACCGGGGAGCTGTTTTTT. Its protein is CASIPSGGTGELFF.